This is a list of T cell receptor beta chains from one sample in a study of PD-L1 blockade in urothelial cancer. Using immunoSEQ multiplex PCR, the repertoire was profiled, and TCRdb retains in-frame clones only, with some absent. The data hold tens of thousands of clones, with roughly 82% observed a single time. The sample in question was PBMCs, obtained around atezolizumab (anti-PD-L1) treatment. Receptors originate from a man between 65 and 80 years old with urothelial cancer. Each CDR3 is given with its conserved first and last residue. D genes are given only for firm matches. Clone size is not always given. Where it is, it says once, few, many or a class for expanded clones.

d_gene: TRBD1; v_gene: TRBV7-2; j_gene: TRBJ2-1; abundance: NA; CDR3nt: TGTGCCAGCAGCTTCCCAGGGGGCGAGCAGTTCTTC; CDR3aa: CASSFPGGEQFF
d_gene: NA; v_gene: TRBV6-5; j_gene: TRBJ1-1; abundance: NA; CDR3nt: TGTGCCAGCAGCCTCCCTACTGTGAACACTGAAGCTTTCTTT; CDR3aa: CASSLPTVNTEAFF
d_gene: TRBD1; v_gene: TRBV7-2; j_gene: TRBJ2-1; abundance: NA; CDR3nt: TGTGCCAGCTCCGAGGGACAGCCGATGTACAATGAGCAGTTCTTC; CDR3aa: CASSEGQPMYNEQFF
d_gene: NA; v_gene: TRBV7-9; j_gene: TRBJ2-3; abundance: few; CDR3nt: TGTGCCAGCAGCTTAGGGGGTACGGGATCGGGAGATACGCAGTATTTT; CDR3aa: CASSLGGTGSGDTQYF
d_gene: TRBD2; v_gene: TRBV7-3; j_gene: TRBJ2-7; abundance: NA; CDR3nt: TGTGCCAGCAGCTCGGGACTAGCGGGAGGGCCCCCGTACTTC; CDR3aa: CASSSGLAGGPPYF
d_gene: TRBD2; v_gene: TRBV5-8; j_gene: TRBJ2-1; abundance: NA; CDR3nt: TGTGCCAGCAGCTTAGCGGGGATTTCCTACAATGAGCAGTTCTTC; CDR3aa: CASSLAGISYNEQFF
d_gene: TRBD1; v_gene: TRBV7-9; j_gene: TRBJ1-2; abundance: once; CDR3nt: TGTGCCAGCAGCCGAGCAGGGGGCGCCGGGGGCTACACCTTC; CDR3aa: CASSRAGGAGGYTF
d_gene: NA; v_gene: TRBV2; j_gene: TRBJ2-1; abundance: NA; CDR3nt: TGTGCCAGCAGTGAAAGGGGGGGCCTCGACAATGAGCAGTTCTTC; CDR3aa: CASSERGGLDNEQFF
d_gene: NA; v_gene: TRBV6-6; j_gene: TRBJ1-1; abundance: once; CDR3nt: TGTGCCAGCAGACAGAGGGCCACTGAAGCTTTCTTT; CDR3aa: CASRQRATEAFF
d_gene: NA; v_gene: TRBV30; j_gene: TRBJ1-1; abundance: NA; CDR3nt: TGTGCCTGGAGGCGACAGGCGGTCACTGAAGCTTTCTTT; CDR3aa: CAWRRQAVTEAFF
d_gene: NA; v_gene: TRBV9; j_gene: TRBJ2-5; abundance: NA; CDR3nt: TGTGCCAGCAGCGTATACGGGGAAGAGACCCAGTACTTC; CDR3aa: CASSVYGEETQYF
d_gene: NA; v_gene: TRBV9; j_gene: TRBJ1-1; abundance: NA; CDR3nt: TGTGCCAGCAGCGTAGATAGCACCCCATCTGAAGCTTTCTTT; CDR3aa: CASSVDSTPSEAFF
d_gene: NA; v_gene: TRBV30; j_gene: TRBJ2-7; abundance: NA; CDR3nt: TGTGCCTGCATCAGCTCCTACGAGCAGTACTTC; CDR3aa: CACISSYEQYF
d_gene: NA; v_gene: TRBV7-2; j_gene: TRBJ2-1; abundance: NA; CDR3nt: TGTGCCAGCAGCTTCGGGGTGTGGAATGAGCAGTTCTTC; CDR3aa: CASSFGVWNEQFF
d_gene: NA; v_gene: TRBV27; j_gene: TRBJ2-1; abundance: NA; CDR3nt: TGTGCCAGCAGTCATGACAGACAACCCTACAATGAGCAGTTCTTC; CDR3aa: CASSHDRQPYNEQFF
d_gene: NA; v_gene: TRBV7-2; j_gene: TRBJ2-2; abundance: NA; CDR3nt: TGTGCCAGCAGCTTTGAGCCGAACACCGGGGAGCTGTTTTTT; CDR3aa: CASSFEPNTGELFF
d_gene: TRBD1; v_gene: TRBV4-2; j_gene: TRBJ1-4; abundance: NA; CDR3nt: TGTGCCAGCAGCCAATCCGGGACAGGACCTGAAAAACTGTTTTTT; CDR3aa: CASSQSGTGPEKLFF
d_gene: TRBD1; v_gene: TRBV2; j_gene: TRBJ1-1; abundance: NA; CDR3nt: TGTGCCAGCAGCGCCCTGGGACAGCTTGAAGCTTTCTTT; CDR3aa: CASSALGQLEAFF
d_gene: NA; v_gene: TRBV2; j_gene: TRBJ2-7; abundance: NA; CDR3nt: TGTGCCAGCGGGAGTGTACCAAAACAGGGTTTGGGCTTC; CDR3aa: CASGSVPKQGLGF
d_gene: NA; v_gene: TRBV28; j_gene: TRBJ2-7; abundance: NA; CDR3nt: TGTGCCAGCAGCGCAGGCACTCCACCCTACGAGCAGTACTTC; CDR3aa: CASSAGTPPYEQYF
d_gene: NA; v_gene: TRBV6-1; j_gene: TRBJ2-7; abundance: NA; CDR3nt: TGTGCCAGCAGTGAAGACGTAACAACAGGATCCTACGAGCAGTACTTC; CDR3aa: CASSEDVTTGSYEQYF
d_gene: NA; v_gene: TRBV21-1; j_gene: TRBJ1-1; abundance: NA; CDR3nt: TGTGCCAGCAGCAAAGGACAGGGGCGAGGATTTGACACTGAAGCTTTCTTT; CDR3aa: CASSKGQGRGFDTEAFF
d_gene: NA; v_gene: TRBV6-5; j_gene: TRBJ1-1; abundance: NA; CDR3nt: TGTGCCAGCAGCCGGGGGGATTTGAACACTGAAGCTTTCTTT; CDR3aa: CASSRGDLNTEAFF
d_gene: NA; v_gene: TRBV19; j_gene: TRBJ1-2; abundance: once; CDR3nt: TGTGCCAGTAGTATAGGCGGCAGCACTAACTATGGCTACACCTTC; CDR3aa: CASSIGGSTNYGYTF
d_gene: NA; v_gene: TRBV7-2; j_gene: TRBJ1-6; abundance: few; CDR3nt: TGTGCCAGCAGCGTTGGGGGGGTTTCACCCCTCCACTTT; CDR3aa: CASSVGGVSPLHF
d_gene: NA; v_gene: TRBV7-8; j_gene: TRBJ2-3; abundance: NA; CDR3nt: TGTGCCAGCAGCTCCAATCTGATGGGACACAGCACAGATACGCAGTATTTT; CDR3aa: CASSSNLMGHSTDTQYF
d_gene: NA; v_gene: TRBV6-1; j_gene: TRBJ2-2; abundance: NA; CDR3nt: TGTGCCAGCAGTGAACAGGGCTATACCGGGGAGCTGTTTTTT; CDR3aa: CASSEQGYTGELFF
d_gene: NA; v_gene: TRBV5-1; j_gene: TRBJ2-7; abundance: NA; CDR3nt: TGCGCCAGCAGCGCTGGACAGAGAAGGGACCACGAGCAGTACTTC; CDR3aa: CASSAGQRRDHEQYF
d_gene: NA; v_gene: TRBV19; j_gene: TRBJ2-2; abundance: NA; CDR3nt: TGTGCCAGTAGTATAGCGCCCTACGAACTAACCGGGGAGCTGTTTTTT; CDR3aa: CASSIAPYELTGELFF
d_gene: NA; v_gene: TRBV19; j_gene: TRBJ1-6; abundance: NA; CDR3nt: TGTGCCAGTAGCCCCGCAGGGGATTCCCCCCTCCACTTT; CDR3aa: CASSPAGDSPLHF
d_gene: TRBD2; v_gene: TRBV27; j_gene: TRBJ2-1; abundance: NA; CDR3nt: TGTGCCAGCAGCCGAGCGGGAGGCACTTTGAATGAGCAGTTCTTC; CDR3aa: CASSRAGGTLNEQFF
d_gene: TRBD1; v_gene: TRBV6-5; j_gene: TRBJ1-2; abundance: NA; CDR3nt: TGTGCCAGCAGCTTGACCAGGACAGGGCCCCATGGCTACACCTTC; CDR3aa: CASSLTRTGPHGYTF